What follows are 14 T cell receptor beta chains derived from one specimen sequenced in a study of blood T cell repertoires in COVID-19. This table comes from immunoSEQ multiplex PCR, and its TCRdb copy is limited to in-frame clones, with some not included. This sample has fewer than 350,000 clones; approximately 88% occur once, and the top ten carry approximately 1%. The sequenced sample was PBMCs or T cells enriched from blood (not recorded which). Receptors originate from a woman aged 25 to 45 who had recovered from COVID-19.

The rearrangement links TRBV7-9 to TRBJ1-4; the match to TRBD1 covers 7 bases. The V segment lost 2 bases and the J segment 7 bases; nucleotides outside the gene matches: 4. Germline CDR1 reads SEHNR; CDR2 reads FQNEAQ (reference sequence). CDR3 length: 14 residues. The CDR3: CASSLKGGGEKLFF. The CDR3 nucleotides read TGTGCCAGCAGCTTAAAAGGGGGCGGTGAAAAACTGTTTTTT. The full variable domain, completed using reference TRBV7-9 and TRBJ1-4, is DTGVSQNPRHKITKRGQNVTFRCDPISEHNRLYWYRQTLGQGPEFLTYFQNEAQLEKSRLLSDRFSAERPKGSFSTLEIQRTEQGDSAMYLCASSLKGGGEKLFFGSGTQLSVL.

The CDR3 DNA reads as TGTGCCAGCAGCAACTACCTAACAGGGCGCGCTGAAGCTTTCTTT. As protein: CASSNYLTGRAEAFF. The rearrangement joins TRBV5-6 to TRBJ1-1; perhaps TRBD1 as D (6 bases). There are 15 residues in the CDR3. From germline, CDR1 is SGHDT and CDR2 YYEEEE. V was pared by 4 bases and J by 6 bases, with 19 bases between.

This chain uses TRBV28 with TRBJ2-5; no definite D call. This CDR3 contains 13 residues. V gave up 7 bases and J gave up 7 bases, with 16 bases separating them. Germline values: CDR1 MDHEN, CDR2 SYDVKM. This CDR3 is CASKFEIAGTQYF. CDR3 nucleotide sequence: TGTGCCAGCAAGTTTGAAATTGCCGGGACCCAGTACTTC.

CDR3 in amino acids: CASRFPGDTEAFF. CDR3 DNA: TGTGCCAGCAGATTTCCAGGGGACACTGAAGCTTTCTTT. The chain has TRBV28 and TRBJ1-1; TRBD1 is a possible D gene (6 bases). V lost 6 bases and J 3 bases, leaving 11 bases between the germline ends. There are 13 residues in the CDR3. CDR1 and CDR2 from the germline V gene are MDHEN and SYDVKM. The full variable domain, completed using reference TRBV28 and TRBJ1-1, is DVKVTQSSRYLVKRTGEKVFLECVQDMDHENMFWYRQDPGLGLRLIYFSYDVKMKEKGDIPEGYSVSREKKERFSLILESASTNQTSMYLCASRFPGDTEAFFGQGTRLTVV.

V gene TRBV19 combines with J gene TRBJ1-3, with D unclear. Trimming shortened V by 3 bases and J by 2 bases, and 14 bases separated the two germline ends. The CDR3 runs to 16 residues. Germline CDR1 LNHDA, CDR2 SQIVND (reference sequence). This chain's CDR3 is CASSIFSRYPGNTIYF. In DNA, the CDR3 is TGTGCCAGTAGTATCTTTTCCCGCTACCCTGGAAACACCATATATTTT.

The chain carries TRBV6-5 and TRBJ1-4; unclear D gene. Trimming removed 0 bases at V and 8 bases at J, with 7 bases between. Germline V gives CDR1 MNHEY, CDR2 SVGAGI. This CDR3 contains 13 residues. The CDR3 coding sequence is TGTGCCAGCAGTTACTCGGTAGCGGAAAAACTGTTTTTT. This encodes CASSYSVAEKLFF.

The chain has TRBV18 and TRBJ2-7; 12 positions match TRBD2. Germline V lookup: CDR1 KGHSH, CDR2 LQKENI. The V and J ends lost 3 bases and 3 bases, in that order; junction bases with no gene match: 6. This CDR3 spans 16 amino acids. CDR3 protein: CASSPTSGRGNYEQYF. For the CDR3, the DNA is TGTGCCAGCTCACCGACTAGCGGGAGAGGAAACTACGAGCAGTACTTC.

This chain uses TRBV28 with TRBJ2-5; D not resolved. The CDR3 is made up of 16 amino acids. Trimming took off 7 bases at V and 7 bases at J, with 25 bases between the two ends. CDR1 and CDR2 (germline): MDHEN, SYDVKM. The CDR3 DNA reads TGTGCCAGCACCACGCCAAAGATAGGAGCCGTTGGGACCCAGTACTTC. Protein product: CASTTPKIGAVGTQYF. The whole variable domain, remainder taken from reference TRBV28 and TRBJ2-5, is DVKVTQSSRYLVKRTGEKVFLECVQDMDHENMFWYRQDPGLGLRLIYFSYDVKMKEKGDIPEGYSVSREKKERFSLILESASTNQTSMYLCASTTPKIGAVGTQYFGPGTRLLVL.

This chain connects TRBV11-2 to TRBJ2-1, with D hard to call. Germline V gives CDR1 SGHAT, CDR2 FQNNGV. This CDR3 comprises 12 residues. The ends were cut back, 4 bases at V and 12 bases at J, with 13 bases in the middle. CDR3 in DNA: TGTGCCAGCAGCTCTAAACTTCCCGGGCAGTTCTTC. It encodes CASSSKLPGQFF.

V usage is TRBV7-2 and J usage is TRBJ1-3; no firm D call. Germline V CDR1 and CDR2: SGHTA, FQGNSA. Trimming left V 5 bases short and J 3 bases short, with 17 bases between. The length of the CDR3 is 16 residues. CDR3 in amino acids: CASSEMTRGVGNTIYF. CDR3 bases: TGTGCCAGCAGCGAAATGACCCGAGGAGTTGGAAACACCATATATTTT.

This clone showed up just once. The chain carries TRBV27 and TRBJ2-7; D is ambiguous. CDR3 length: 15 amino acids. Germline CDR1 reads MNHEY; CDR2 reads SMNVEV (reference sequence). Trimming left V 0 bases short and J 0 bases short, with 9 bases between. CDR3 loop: CASSLSAWSSYEQYF. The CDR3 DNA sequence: TGTGCCAGCAGTTTATCGGCGTGGAGCTCCTACGAGCAGTACTTC.

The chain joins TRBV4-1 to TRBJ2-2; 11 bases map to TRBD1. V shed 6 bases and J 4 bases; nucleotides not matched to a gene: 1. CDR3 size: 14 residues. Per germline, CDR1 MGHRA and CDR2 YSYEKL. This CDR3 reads CASRGTGGTGELFF. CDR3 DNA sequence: TGCGCCAGCAGGGGGACAGGGGGCACCGGGGAGCTGTTTTTT.

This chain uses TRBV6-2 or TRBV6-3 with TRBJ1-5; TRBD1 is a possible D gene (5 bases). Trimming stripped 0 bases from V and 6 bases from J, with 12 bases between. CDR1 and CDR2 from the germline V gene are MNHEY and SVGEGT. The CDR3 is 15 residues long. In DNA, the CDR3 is TGTGCCAGCAGTTACTCGAAGGGGTTTAGTCAGCCCCAGCATTTT. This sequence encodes CASSYSKGFSQPQHF.

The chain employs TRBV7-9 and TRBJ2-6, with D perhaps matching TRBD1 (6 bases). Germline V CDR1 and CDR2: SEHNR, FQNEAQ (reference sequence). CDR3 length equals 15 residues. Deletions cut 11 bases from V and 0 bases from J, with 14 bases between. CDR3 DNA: TGTGCCGGGGACACTCCATACTCTGGGGCCAACGTCCTGACTTTC. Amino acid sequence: CAGDTPYSGANVLTF.